This T cell receptor (beta chain) was retrieved from a study of blood T cell repertoires in COVID-19. Here immunoSEQ multiplex PCR was the method, and the copy in TCRdb shows in-frame clones only, minus some. This sample yields 250,000 to 350,000 clones, of which about 88% are seen a single time; 3% belongs to the top ten. Participant-given clinical history determined each cohort assignment. Cohort 3 recovery required two negative PCRs, clearance, or symptom resolution. CDR3 length: 14 amino acids. The germline V gene encodes CDR1 SGDLS and CDR2 YYNGEE. The V end lost 4 bases, the J end lost 10 bases, and 20 bases lay between the germline ends.

The receptor was derived from a woman aged 50 to 65 who had recovered from COVID-19. Sequencing was carried out using PBMCs or T cells enriched from blood (not recorded which). This sequence joins TRBV9 and TRBJ1-1, with no clear D. The CDR3 sequence is CASSTSSASGGAFF. The CDR3 bases are TGTGCCAGCAGCACTTCGTCGGCCTCAGGAGGAGCTTTCTTT.